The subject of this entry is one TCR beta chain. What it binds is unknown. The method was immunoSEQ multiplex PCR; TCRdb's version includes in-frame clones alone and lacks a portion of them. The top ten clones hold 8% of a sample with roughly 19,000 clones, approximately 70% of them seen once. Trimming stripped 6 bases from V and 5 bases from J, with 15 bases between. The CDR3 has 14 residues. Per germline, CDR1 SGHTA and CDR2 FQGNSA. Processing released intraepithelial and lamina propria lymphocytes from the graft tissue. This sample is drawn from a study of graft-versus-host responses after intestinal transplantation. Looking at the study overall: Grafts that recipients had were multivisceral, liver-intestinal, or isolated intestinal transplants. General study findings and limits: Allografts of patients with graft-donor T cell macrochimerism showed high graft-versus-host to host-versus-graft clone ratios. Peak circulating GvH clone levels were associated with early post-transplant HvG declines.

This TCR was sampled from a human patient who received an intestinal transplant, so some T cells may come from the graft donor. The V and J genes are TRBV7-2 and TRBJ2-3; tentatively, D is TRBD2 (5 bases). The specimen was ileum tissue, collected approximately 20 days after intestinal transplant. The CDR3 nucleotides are TGTGCCAGCAGATACGGGATAGGAGGAGATACGCAGTATTTT. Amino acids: CASRYGIGGDTQYF.